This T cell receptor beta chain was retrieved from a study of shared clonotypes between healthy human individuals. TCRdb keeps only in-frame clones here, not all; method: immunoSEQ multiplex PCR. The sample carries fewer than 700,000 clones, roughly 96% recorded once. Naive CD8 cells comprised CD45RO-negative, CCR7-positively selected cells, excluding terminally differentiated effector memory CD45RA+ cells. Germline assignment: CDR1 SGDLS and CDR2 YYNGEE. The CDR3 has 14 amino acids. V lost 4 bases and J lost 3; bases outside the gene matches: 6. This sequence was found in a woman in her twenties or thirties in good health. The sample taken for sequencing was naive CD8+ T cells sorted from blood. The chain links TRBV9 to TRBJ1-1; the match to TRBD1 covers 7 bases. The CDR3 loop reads CASSQGDIDTEAFF. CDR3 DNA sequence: TGTGCCAGCAGCCAGGGGGATATCGACACTGAAGCTTTCTTT.